This entry lists 31 T cell receptor beta chains sequenced from one sample in a study of response to subunit inactivated influenza vaccine. TCRdb fed the RT-PCR reads into MiXCR, producing one record per CDR3 protein. Altogether hundreds of thousands of distinct CDR3 sequences are present, less than 20% being singletons, with the ten largest covering about 11%. Sequencing used PBMCs from blood, obtained approximately 5 days after vaccination. The receptors here all came from a man aged 50 to 60 who received an inactivated influenza vaccine.

This clonotype was found many times. The gene calls are TRBV6-2 or TRBV6-3 and TRBJ2-3; possibly TRBD1 or TRBD2 for D (5 bases each). V lost 6 bases and J lost 4, with 20 bases in between. CDR1 and CDR2 from the germline V gene are MNHEY and SVGEGT. CDR3 length: 16 residues. CDR3 coding DNA: TGTGCCAGCAGCCTCCGGGGCGGCTATGTTGCAGATACGCAGTATTTT. Translated: CASSLRGGYVADTQYF.

V usage is TRBV9 and J usage is TRBJ1-2; TRBD1 is a possible D gene (5 bases). CDR3 length: 15 residues. Germline V CDR1 and CDR2: SGDLS, YYNGEE. The V and J ends lost 0 bases and 4 bases respectively, with 13 bases between them. The CDR3 region is CASSVEEGLGYGYTF. In DNA form, the CDR3 reads TGTGCCAGCAGCGTAGAGGAGGGGCTCGGCTATGGCTACACCTTC. The whole variable domain, filled in from reference TRBV9 and TRBJ1-2, reads DSGVTQTPKHLITATGQRVTLRCSPRSGDLSVYWYQQSLDQGLQFLIQYYNGEERAKGNILERFSAQQFPDLHSELNLSSLELGDSALYFCASSVEEGLGYGYTFGSGTRLTVV.

This clonotype appeared a few times. The CDR3 DNA sequence: TGTGCCAGCGGCGGGACTAGCGGAGATACGCAGTATTTT. Residues: CASGGTSGDTQYF. The chain recombines TRBV6-2 or TRBV6-3 with TRBJ2-3, with 11 bases aligning to TRBD2. V shed 8 bases, J shed 5 bases, and the junction held 3 bases outside the gene matches. The CDR3 is 13 residues long. Germline V CDR1 and CDR2: MNHEY, SVGEGT.

This clonotype showed up many times. The chain uses TRBV5-6 and TRBJ2-2, with TRBD1 as a possible D gene (6 bases). The germline V and J ends were trimmed by 5 bases and 4 bases, with 12 bases remaining between them. Germline V gene data show CDR1 as SGHDT and CDR2 as YYEEEE. The length of the CDR3 is 14 residues. The CDR3 DNA sequence: TGTGCCAGCAGTTCCTACAGGGTCACCGGGGAGCTGTTTTTT. This translates into CASSSYRVTGELFF.

This clonotype was observed a few times. J is TRBJ2-1 and V is TRBV6-1; 8 bases map to TRBD1. Germline loops: CDR1 MNHNS, CDR2 SASEGT. After removal of 8 bases from V and 4 bases from J, the junction contained 10 bases not matched to a gene. The CDR3 has 15 amino acids. CDR3 loop: CASGLTGALYNEQFF. The CDR3 region has the DNA TGTGCCAGCGGCCTGACAGGGGCTTTGTACAATGAGCAGTTCTTC.

In its sample, this clonotype was seen many times. The V and J genes are TRBV7-2 and TRBJ1-2; TRBD1 matches 8 bases. J gave up 5 bases and V 2 bases, and 10 bases lay outside the gene matches. CDR3 length equals 16 residues. CDR1 and CDR2 (germline): SGHTA, FQGNSA. The CDR3 DNA sequence: TGTGCCAGCAGCTTAACCGTTACAGGGGGAAGATATGGCTACACCTTC. It translates to CASSLTVTGGRYGYTF.

V usage is TRBV6-2 or TRBV6-3 and J usage is TRBJ2-5, with D possibly TRBD2 on 6 matching bases. This CDR3 has 16 amino acids. CDR1 MNHEY and CDR2 SVGEGT come from the germline V gene. The V end was cut by 5 bases, the J end by 5 bases, with 21 bases between. The CDR3 DNA reads as TGTGCCAGCAGTCCCGTGGGGGGACCGGAAAGGGAGACCCAGTACTTC. This encodes CASSPVGGPERETQYF.

A note on this clonotype: A single base separates this from a much larger clone, so it may be a read error. The chain has TRBV20-1 and TRBJ2-3, with D unclear. Matching the DNA end better, TRBJ1-5 makes the J call doubtful. Germline CDR1 reads DFQATT; CDR2 reads SNEGSKA (reference sequence). The length of the CDR3 is 16 residues. In DNA, the CDR3 is TGCAGTGCTAGTAACTTGGCTAGCGGTAGCACAGATACGCAGCATTTT. Protein sequence: CSASNLASGSTDTQHF.

The chain has TRBV15 and TRBJ1-1, with 7 bases identical to TRBD1. This CDR3 contains 16 residues. Trimming removed 2 bases from V and 5 bases from J; junction bases left unmatched: 11. CDR1 is LNHNV, CDR2 YYDKDF, per germline (reference sequence). Here the CDR3 reads CATSRLETGRGTEAFF. The CDR3 nucleotides are TGTGCCACCAGCAGACTAGAGACAGGGAGAGGGACTGAAGCTTTCTTT.

The CDR3 DNA follows: TGCAGTGCTAGGGGAAGCAGGATCGAGACTAGCCGATCCTACAATGAGCAGTTCTTC. Translation gives CSARGSRIETSRSYNEQFF. The chain joins TRBV20-1 to TRBJ2-1, with 7 positions matching TRBD2. This CDR3 is 19 amino acids long. With 3 bases clipped from V and 1 base from J, the junction kept 18 bases outside the gene matches. Germline V gene sequence: CDR1 DFQATT, CDR2 SNEGSKA (reference sequence).

The rearrangement joins TRBV11-2 to TRBJ2-2; 7 bases map to TRBD2. The V segment lost 6 bases and the J segment 4 bases; nucleotides outside the gene matches: 8. This CDR3 comprises 15 residues. From germline, CDR1 is SGHAT and CDR2 FQNNGV. CDR3 region: CASRSLAGATGELFF. Written as DNA, the CDR3 is TGTGCCAGCAGGAGTTTAGCGGGTGCCACCGGGGAGCTGTTTTTT. Complete variable domain (other parts from reference TRBV11-2 and TRBJ2-2): EAGVAQSPRYKIIEKRQSVAFWCNPISGHATLYWYQQILGQGPKLLIQFQNNGVVDDSQLPKDRFSAERLKGVDSTLKIQPAKLEDSAVYLCASRSLAGATGELFFGEGSRLTVL.

This clonotype appeared a few times. The chain carries TRBV5-1 and TRBJ2-3; D not certain. The CDR3 runs to 14 residues. CDR1 SGHRS and CDR2 YFSETQ come from the germline V gene. V lost 0 bases and J lost 6, with 11 bases in between. CDR3 sequence: CASSLEARRDTQYF. Written as DNA, the CDR3 is TGCGCCAGCAGCTTGGAGGCCCGCAGGGATACGCAGTATTTT.

CDR3 in amino acids: CASSLLGGLEQFF. DNA of the CDR3: TGTGCCAGCAGCTTGCTTGGGGGCTTGGAGCAGTTCTTC. The chain is built from TRBV7-8 and TRBJ2-1, with a tentative D call TRBD1 (6 bases). CDR3 size: 13 residues. The germline V gene encodes CDR1 SGHVS and CDR2 FQNEAQ. V lost 3 bases and J 10 bases, leaving 13 bases between the germline ends.

This clonotype came up a few times. The rearrangement joins TRBV5-1 to TRBJ2-3, with no clear D. CDR1 is SGHRS, CDR2 YFSETQ, per germline. The CDR3 runs 17 residues. V was shortened by 0 bases and J by 1 base, with 15 bases between the two germline ends. CDR3 residues: CASSLEAQSIGTDTQYF. Written as DNA, the CDR3 is TGCGCCAGCAGCTTGGAGGCTCAGTCGATTGGCACAGATACGCAGTATTTT.

This sequence joins TRBV10-3 and TRBJ2-1; D is perhaps TRBD2 (6 bases). The CDR3 extends over 14 amino acids. Germline V CDR1 and CDR2: ENHRY, SYGVKD. V was pared by 10 bases and J by 6 bases, with 19 bases between. The CDR3 nucleotides are TGTGCCACCGGAGGCGGGACCCGAGGCAATGAGCAGTTCTTC. Its protein is CATGGGTRGNEQFF.

J is TRBJ2-7 and V is TRBV6-2 or TRBV6-3, with TRBD2 identical over 15 bases. This CDR3 is 19 amino acids long. The ends lost 6 bases at V and 0 bases at J; junction bases unmatched: 12. From germline, CDR1 is MNHEY and CDR2 SVGEGT. The CDR3, as DNA: TGTGCCAGCAGCCGTGCCCCCGGGACTAGCGGGGGGCGCTCCTACGAGCAGTACTTC. It specifies CASSRAPGTSGGRSYEQYF.

There are a few counts of this clonotype. The V gene is TRBV6-7, the J gene TRBJ2-7; D is possibly TRBD1 (5 bases). TRBV6-7 is given ORF status, its function remaining uncertain. CDR3 length: 16 residues. V lost 9 bases and J lost 1, with 22 bases in between. DNA of the CDR3: TGTGCCAGTCCGATAGACGACAGAGCCGGATCCTACGAGCAGTACTTC. It specifies CASPIDDRAGSYEQYF.

In its sample, this clonotype was seen many times. The chain uses TRBV20-1 and TRBJ2-7; no reliable D call. The ends were cut back, 0 bases at V and 4 bases at J, with 13 bases in the middle. Per germline, CDR1 DFQATT and CDR2 SNEGSKA (reference sequence). This CDR3 has 14 residues. The CDR3 loop reads CSAREGNTWYEQYF. The CDR3 DNA follows: TGCAGTGCTAGAGAGGGAAACACTTGGTACGAGCAGTACTTC.

This clonotype was recorded at least ten times. This sequence joins TRBV12-3 or TRBV12-4 and TRBJ1-1; D unresolved. CDR3 length: 13 residues. V was pared by 0 bases and J by 1 base, with 3 bases between. The CDR3 here is CASSLAPNTEAFF. In DNA form, the CDR3 reads TGTGCCAGCAGTTTAGCGCCGAACACTGAAGCTTTCTTT.

The V and J genes are TRBV29-1 and TRBJ2-7; a weak D match, TRBD2 (7 bases). This CDR3 is built from 13 residues. Germline CDR1 is SQVTM and CDR2 is ANQGSEA. V was pared by 7 bases and J by 6 bases, with 19 bases between. The CDR3 DNA follows: TGCAGCGGGGGGGGCATCTTCGGATCCGAGCAGTACTTC. The encoded protein is CSGGGIFGSEQYF.

This chain connects TRBV4-3 to TRBJ2-7; 7 bases agree with TRBD1. Near its end, the DNA agrees better with TRBJ2-1, so the J call may be wrong. CDR3 size: 13 residues. Looked up from germline, CDR1 is LGHNA and CDR2 is YSLEER. In DNA, the CDR3 is TGCGCCAGCAGCCAGGGACAGTCCTACGAGCAGTTCTTC. Translating it yields CASSQGQSYEQFF.

The chain is built from TRBV28 and TRBJ2-7; no clear D. Germline CDR1 is MDHEN and CDR2 is SYDVKM. This CDR3 contains 15 residues. Trimming removed 5 bases from V and 0 bases from J, with 14 bases in between. The CDR3 DNA sequence: TGTGCCAGCAGTAAGGAGCCTTCTAGCTCCTACGAGCAGTACTTC. Its translation is CASSKEPSSSYEQYF.

V gene TRBV6-2 or TRBV6-3 combines with J gene TRBJ2-5; 11 bases fit TRBD2. The CDR3 has 16 residues. Germline V gene sequence: CDR1 MNHEY, CDR2 SVGEGT. J gave up 0 bases and V 4 bases, and 4 bases lay outside the gene matches. Here the CDR3 reads CASSSLGLADQETQYF. The CDR3 DNA is TGTGCCAGCAGTTCCCTGGGACTAGCGGACCAAGAGACCCAGTACTTC.

This clonotype has just a few counts. The chain recombines TRBV6-1 with TRBJ1-1; the match to TRBD1 covers 7 bases. The CDR3 has 15 amino acids. The V gene end was trimmed by 7 bases and the J gene end by 1 base; junction bases not matched to a gene: 9. Germline V gene data show CDR1 as MNHNS and CDR2 as SASEGT. CDR3 protein: CASKRQGGSNTEAFF. Here the CDR3 DNA reads TGTGCCAGCAAGCGACAGGGCGGTTCGAACACTGAAGCTTTCTTT.

The rearrangement joins TRBV7-2 to TRBJ2-1; D is uncertain. CDR1 is SGHTA, CDR2 FQGNSA, per germline. The CDR3 runs 13 residues. V dropped 4 bases and J dropped 4 bases, with 8 bases sitting between them. CDR3 nucleotide sequence: TGTGCCAGCAGCTGGGTGGAGTACAATGAGCAGTTCTTC. This translates into CASSWVEYNEQFF. Together with reference TRBV7-2 and TRBJ2-1, the CDR3 gives the full variable domain: GAGVSQSPSNKVTEKGKDVELRCDPISGHTALYWYRQSLGQGLEFLIYFQGNSAPDKSGLPSDRFSAERTGGSVSTLTIQRTQQEDSAVYLCASSWVEYNEQFFGPGTRLTVL.

This clonotype came up a few times. This chain connects TRBV6-5 to TRBJ2-5; 8 bases align to TRBD2. Looked up from germline, CDR1 is MNHEY and CDR2 is SVGAGI. This CDR3 has 14 amino acids. V gave up 7 bases and J gave up 4 bases; unmatched junction bases: 8. The DNA of the CDR3 is TGTGCCAGCATTTCGGGACTAGGGTTAGAGACCCAGTACTTC. Amino acids: CASISGLGLETQYF.

This chain joins TRBV5-6 and TRBJ2-7; 9 bases line up with TRBD1. The CDR3 spans 14 residues. V dropped 0 bases and J dropped 5; count of bases not matched to a gene: 3. Germline V gives CDR1 SGHDT, CDR2 YYEEEE. DNA of the CDR3: TGTGCCAGCAGCTTGGGGGACAGGGCTCACGAGCAGTACTTC. Amino acids: CASSLGDRAHEQYF.

A few counts support this clonotype. The V call is TRBV6-2 or TRBV6-3, the J call TRBJ2-2, with a possible D match to TRBD1 (5 bases). The CDR3 runs 14 residues. CDR1 is MNHEY and CDR2 is SVGEGT in the germline V gene. V was pared by 10 bases and J by 1 base, with 13 bases between. The CDR3: CATLGRENTGELFF. Written as DNA, the CDR3 is TGTGCCACCCTGGGCAGGGAGAACACCGGGGAGCTGTTTTTT.

The rearrangement links TRBV7-3 to TRBJ1-6; TRBD1 is a possible D gene (5 bases). There are 15 residues in the CDR3. Germline CDR1 is SGHTA and CDR2 is FQGTGA. The V gene lost 0 bases and the J gene lost 7 bases, with 10 bases spanning the gap. The CDR3 region is CASSLTGGRNSPLHF. CDR3 DNA: TGTGCCAGCAGCTTAACCGGGGGACGGAATTCACCCCTCCACTTT.

V usage is TRBV12-3 or TRBV12-4 and J usage is TRBJ2-3; 11 nucleotides align to TRBD2. The J segment lost 0 bases and the V segment lost 2 bases, leaving 7 bases of the junction unmatched. The CDR3 runs 18 residues. CDR3 protein: CASSLKASGGTSTDTQYF. The DNA for the CDR3 is TGTGCCAGCAGTTTAAAGGCTAGCGGGGGGACTAGCACAGATACGCAGTATTTT.

This clonotype was seen only a few times. The chain employs TRBV11-2 and TRBJ2-7, with 15 bases fitting TRBD2. With 1 base clipped from V and 2 bases from J, the junction kept 6 bases outside the gene matches. CDR1 is SGHAT, CDR2 FQNNGV, per germline. The CDR3 totals 18 residues. CDR3 sequence reads: CASSLVGTSGGLAYEQYF. In nucleotides, the CDR3 is TGTGCCAGCAGCTTAGTTGGGACTAGCGGGGGGCTGGCCTACGAGCAGTACTTC.